Listed below are T cell receptor beta chains from one sample, sequenced in a study of regulatory T cells in long-lasting Graves disease. TCRdb itself ran the multiplex PCR reads through MiXCR, one entry per CDR3 protein. The data hold roughly 400,000 distinct CDR3 sequences, with approximately 15% observed a single time. The same sample was also studied in work on T cells in Graves' hyperthyroidism and ophthalmopathy.

The material sequenced was peripheral blood mononuclear cells (PBMCs), taken at new diagnosis, from a patient treated with antithyroid drugs. The origin of the receptors is a woman aged 40 to 50 with Graves disease. The CDR3 runs from the conserved cysteine through the conserved F or W. The D gene is left open where the match is weak. Part of the rows lack a size; the others show once, few, many or a class for expanded clones.

clone size: many
J gene: TRBJ2-1
D gene: TRBD2
V gene: TRBV12-3/TRBV12-4
CDR3 protein: CASSSTTSGNYNEQFF
CDR3 DNA: TGTGCCAGCAGTTCCACGACTAGCGGGAATTACAATGAGCAGTTCTTC

clone size: many
J gene: TRBJ1-5
D gene: NA
V gene: TRBV29-1
CDR3 protein: CSVAQGDSNQPQHF
CDR3 DNA: TGCAGCGTTGCACAGGGTGATAGCAATCAGCCCCAGCATTTT

clone size: NA
J gene: TRBJ1-2
D gene: TRBD1
V gene: TRBV20-1
CDR3 protein: CSARDNRQGARGYTF
CDR3 DNA: TGCAGTGCTAGAGATAATCGACAGGGGGCGAGAGGCTACACCTTC

clone size: NA
J gene: TRBJ1-2
D gene: TRBD1
V gene: TRBV5-1
CDR3 protein: CASSLAEQGSYTF
CDR3 DNA: TGCGCCAGCAGCTTGGCCGAACAGGGGAGCTACACCTTC

clone size: few
J gene: TRBJ2-2
D gene: NA
V gene: TRBV9
CDR3 protein: CASSVVGTLVGELFF
CDR3 DNA: TGTGCCAGCAGCGTAGTTGGGACATTGGTCGGGGAGCTGTTTTTT

clone size: few
J gene: TRBJ1-1
D gene: TRBD1
V gene: TRBV6-1
CDR3 protein: CASSEFRGFAEAFF
CDR3 DNA: TGTGCCAGCAGTGAATTCAGGGGGTTCGCTGAAGCTTTCTTT

clone size: NA
J gene: TRBJ2-1
D gene: TRBD2
V gene: TRBV5-4
CDR3 protein: CASSQALGTSGSPSYNEQFF
CDR3 DNA: TGTGCCAGCAGCCAAGCACTCGGGACTAGCGGGAGTCCTTCCTACAATGAGCAGTTCTTC

clone size: many
J gene: TRBJ1-4
D gene: NA
V gene: TRBV9
CDR3 protein: CASTVGGTVNEKLFF
CDR3 DNA: TGTGCCAGCACCGTGGGAGGGACCGTTAATGAAAAACTGTTTTTT

clone size: NA
J gene: TRBJ2-7
D gene: NA
V gene: TRBV7-2
CDR3 protein: CASSLGYPSHEQYF
CDR3 DNA: TGTGCCAGCAGCTTGGGTTATCCATCCCACGAGCAGTACTTC

clone size: few
J gene: TRBJ2-3
D gene: TRBD2
V gene: TRBV19
CDR3 protein: CASSSSGNPTDTQYF
CDR3 DNA: TGTGCCAGTAGTTCTAGCGGGAACCCCACAGATACGCAGTATTTT

clone size: NA
J gene: TRBJ2-7
D gene: NA
V gene: TRBV3-2
CDR3 protein: CASSQDATPRYF
CDR3 DNA: TGTGCCAGCAGCCAAGATGCCACCCCTCGGTACTTC

clone size: many
J gene: TRBJ2-7
D gene: TRBD1
V gene: TRBV27
CDR3 protein: CASSLVQGAYEQYF
CDR3 DNA: TGTGCCAGCAGTTTGGTACAGGGGGCCTACGAGCAGTACTTC

clone size: many
J gene: TRBJ1-5
D gene: NA
V gene: TRBV2
CDR3 protein: CASSVAPQTDQPQHF
CDR3 DNA: TGTGCCAGCAGTGTGGCACCGCAGACGGATCAGCCCCAGCATTTT

clone size: few
J gene: TRBJ2-1
D gene: TRBD2
V gene: TRBV3-1
CDR3 protein: CASSQEGSLAGEIGEQFF
CDR3 DNA: TGTGCCAGCAGCCAAGAGGGGTCCCTAGCGGGAGAAATTGGTGAGCAGTTCTTC

clone size: many
J gene: TRBJ2-1
D gene: NA
V gene: TRBV9
CDR3 protein: CASSVTGDSYNEQFF
CDR3 DNA: TGTGCCAGCAGCGTCACAGGTGACTCCTACAATGAGCAGTTCTTC

clone size: NA
J gene: TRBJ1-5
D gene: NA
V gene: TRBV19
CDR3 protein: CASSARIRGQINSNQPQHF
CDR3 DNA: TGTGCCAGTAGTGCCAGGATTAGGGGTCAAATCAATAGCAATCAGCCCCAGCATTTT

clone size: NA
J gene: TRBJ1-2
D gene: NA
V gene: TRBV12-3/TRBV12-4
CDR3 protein: CASSLKRGAEGYTF
CDR3 DNA: TGTGCCAGCAGTCTAAAGAGGGGGGCTGAAGGCTACACCTTC

clone size: NA
J gene: TRBJ2-3
D gene: NA
V gene: TRBV6-2/TRBV6-3
CDR3 protein: CASITQGTLTDTQYF
CDR3 DNA: TGTGCCAGCATCACACAAGGGACATTGACAGATACGCAGTATTTT

clone size: many
J gene: TRBJ1-1
D gene: TRBD1
V gene: TRBV28
CDR3 protein: CASSSRGRDEAFF
CDR3 DNA: TGTGCCAGCAGTTCCAGGGGGCGGGATGAAGCTTTCTTT

clone size: NA
J gene: TRBJ1-5
D gene: NA
V gene: TRBV18
CDR3 protein: CASSPTGPYSNQPQHF
CDR3 DNA: TGTGCCAGCTCGCCTACAGGGCCCTATAGCAATCAGCCCCAGCATTTT

clone size: many
J gene: TRBJ2-2
D gene: NA
V gene: TRBV2
CDR3 protein: CASGSGANTGELFF
CDR3 DNA: TGTGCCAGCGGGTCAGGGGCGAACACCGGGGAGCTGTTTTTT

clone size: many
J gene: TRBJ1-2
D gene: TRBD1
V gene: TRBV2
CDR3 protein: CASRAGQASSGYTF
CDR3 DNA: TGTGCCAGCAGGGCGGGACAGGCTAGTTCGGGCTACACCTTC